The 30 T cell receptor beta chains below all came from one sample that was sequenced in a study of T cell responses to AZD1222 COVID-19 vaccine. Here immunoSEQ multiplex PCR was the method, and the copy in TCRdb shows in-frame clones only, minus some. The sample holds some 140,000 clones; 88% are singletons and the top ten take 4.5% to 7%. Sample: peripheral blood, taken 28 days after the second AZD1222 dose. The receptors here all came from an adult who received the AZD1222 COVID-19 vaccine.

This clone was detected a few times. The rearrangement joins TRBV18 to TRBJ1-5, with 10 bases fitting TRBD1. Germline V CDR1 and CDR2: KGHSH, LQKENI. V shed 6 bases, J shed 1 base, and the junction held 9 bases outside the gene matches. CDR3 length: 17 amino acids. The CDR3 DNA reads TGTGCCAGCTCGTCCGGGACAGGGGAAGTGAGCAATCAGCCCCAGCATTTT. It codes for CASSSGTGEVSNQPQHF.

The chain recombines TRBV5-1 with TRBJ1-4, with 7 bases matching TRBD1. The ends lost 7 bases at V and 7 bases at J; junction bases unmatched: 13. The CDR3 is made up of 15 amino acids. Germline CDR1 reads SGHRS; CDR2 reads YFSETQ. The CDR3 nucleotides read TGCGCCAGCGGCCCCCGGGTAGGGGGCGGTGAAAAACTGTTTTTT. It specifies CASGPRVGGGEKLFF.

Here the CDR3 DNA reads TGTGCCAGCAGCTTGGGGGGAGGGTATGGCTACACCTTC. Amino acid sequence: CASSLGGGYGYTF. This chain joins TRBV5-5 and TRBJ1-2, with D hard to call. CDR1 and CDR2 (germline): SGHKS, YYEKEE (reference sequence). The V gene lost 0 bases and the J gene lost 5 bases, with 8 bases spanning the gap. The CDR3 length is 13 residues.

The CDR3 sequence is CASSQSLGIQPQHF. The CDR3 nucleotides read TGTGCCAGCAGCCAAAGCCTAGGGATTCAGCCCCAGCATTTT. J is TRBJ1-5 and V is TRBV28, with D unresolved. CDR1 and CDR2 from the germline V gene are MDHEN and SYDVKM. V shed 6 bases and J shed 6 bases, with 15 bases lying between them. CDR3 length: 14 amino acids.

The chain links TRBV5-1 to TRBJ2-2; the D is unclear. Germline CDR1 and CDR2: SGHRS and YFSETQ. The germline V and J ends were trimmed by 4 bases and 0 bases, with 10 bases remaining between them. This CDR3 spans 15 amino acids. Written as DNA, the CDR3 is TGCGCCAGCAGCGCAGGACCGGCGAACACCGGGGAGCTGTTTTTT. Amino acids: CASSAGPANTGELFF.

The chain carries TRBV5-6 and TRBJ1-2, with a possible D match to TRBD1 (6 bases). Trimming pared 0 bases from V and 6 bases from J, leaving 9 bases between. CDR3 length equals 13 residues. Germline V gene sequence: CDR1 SGHDT, CDR2 YYEEEE. The CDR3 region has the DNA TGTGCCAGCAGCTTGGCGGGGGGCAATGGCTACACCTTC. It encodes CASSLAGGNGYTF.

In regard to this clone: An end of the junction does not agree with germline; a read error may underlie this. The gene calls are TRBV27 and TRBJ2-1, with 7 nucleotides matching TRBD2. Germline values: CDR1 MNHEY, CDR2 SMNVEV (reference sequence). The CDR3 runs 15 residues. Written as DNA, the CDR3 is TGTGCCAGCAGTCCCGACTCGGGGGGATACAGTGAGCAGTTCTTC. Translation gives CASSPDSGGYSEQFF.

The chain recombines TRBV7-2 with TRBJ1-5; D unresolved. V was pared by 1 base and J by 5 bases, with 9 bases between. This CDR3 is built from 14 residues. Germline lookup yields CDR1 SGHTA and CDR2 FQGNSA. The CDR3 DNA sequence: TGTGCCAGCAGCTTAGGTCAGGCCCATCAGCCCCAGCATTTT. This translates into CASSLGQAHQPQHF.

The chain links TRBV15 to TRBJ1-2; TRBD1 is a possible D gene (6 bases). With 5 bases removed from V and 6 bases from J, the gap between germline ends came to 13 bases. This CDR3 is 13 amino acids long. The germline V gene encodes CDR1 LNHNV and CDR2 YYDKDF (reference sequence). The CDR3 DNA follows: TGTGCCACCAGCGCCCCCGGGACACATGGCTACACCTTC. Encoded protein: CATSAPGTHGYTF.

The chain links TRBV30 to TRBJ1-5; TRBD1 matches 7 bases. CDR3 length: 15 amino acids. The germline V gene encodes CDR1 GTSNPN and CDR2 SVGIG (reference sequence). V shed 4 bases and J 4 bases; nucleotides not matched to a gene: 10. The CDR3 here is CAWNHLQGKNQPQHF. CDR3 DNA: TGTGCCTGGAACCATTTACAGGGGAAAAATCAGCCCCAGCATTTT.

This chain connects TRBV30 to TRBJ2-5; 12 nucleotides align to TRBD2. The CDR3 sequence is 15 residues long. The V gene end was trimmed by 1 base and the J gene end by 1 base; junction bases not matched to a gene: 1. Looked up from germline, CDR1 is GTSNPN and CDR2 is SVGIG (reference sequence). Here the CDR3 reads CAWSGLAGVQETQYF. The CDR3 DNA follows: TGTGCCTGGAGTGGACTAGCGGGGGTCCAAGAGACCCAGTACTTC. The full variable domain, in which reference TRBV30 and TRBJ2-5 provide the parts outside the CDR3, is SQTIHQWPATLVQPVGSPLSLECTVEGTSNPNLYWYRQAAGRGLQLLFYSVGIGQISSEVPQNLSASRPQDRQFILSSKKLLLSDSGFYLCAWSGLAGVQETQYFGPGTRLLVL.

The chain uses TRBV25-1 and TRBJ1-2, with 8 nucleotides matching TRBD1. Germline-derived CDR1 and CDR2 are MGHDK and SYGVNS. The CDR3 sequence is 12 residues long. The V gene end was trimmed by 6 bases and the J gene end by 8 bases; junction bases not matched to a gene: 5. The CDR3 here is CASSQGARGYTF. The CDR3 nucleotides are TGTGCCAGCAGCCAGGGGGCGAGAGGCTACACCTTC.

The chain has TRBV6-2 or TRBV6-3 and TRBJ1-1; possible D gene TRBD1, 5 bases. V gave up 0 bases and J gave up 4 bases, with 9 bases separating them. This CDR3 spans 14 amino acids. The V gene's germline CDR1 is MNHEY and CDR2 SVGEGT. CDR3: CASSYSKGSTEAFF. The CDR3 region has the DNA TGTGCCAGCAGTTACTCAAAGGGGAGCACTGAAGCTTTCTTT.

This clone showed up just once. V and J are TRBV7-2 and TRBJ1-4; D may be TRBD1 (6 bases). The CDR3 runs 14 residues. The V and J ends lost 4 bases and 2 bases respectively, with 8 bases between them. From germline, CDR1 is SGHTA and CDR2 FQGNSA. The DNA of the CDR3 is TGTGCCAGCAGCTCGCAGGGGACTAATGAAAAACTGTTTTTT. This sequence encodes CASSSQGTNEKLFF.

The chain has TRBV5-1 and TRBJ2-1; TRBD2 matches 12 bases. The CDR3 spans 14 residues. CDR1 is SGHRS, CDR2 YFSETQ, per germline. Germline trimming cut 5 bases from V and 8 bases from J; bases unmatched to any gene: 5. Here the CDR3 reads CASRRLAGEYEQFF. The CDR3 DNA reads as TGCGCCAGCAGGAGACTAGCGGGAGAATATGAGCAGTTCTTC.

J is TRBJ2-1 and V is TRBV28; 7 bases line up with TRBD1. Trimming took 3 bases from V and 0 from J; bases not matched to a gene: 23. Germline V gene data show CDR1 as MDHEN and CDR2 as SYDVKM. The CDR3 consists of 22 residues. CDR3 sequence reads: CASSFESLGPGTAESSYNEQFF. The CDR3 DNA sequence: TGTGCCAGCAGTTTTGAGTCATTGGGTCCCGGGACAGCTGAGAGCTCCTACAATGAGCAGTTCTTC.

The CDR3 bases are TGTGCCAGCAGCACGGGACAGACCTCCTACGAGCAGTACTTC. This codes for CASSTGQTSYEQYF. The chain recombines TRBV5-4 with TRBJ2-7; 7 bases match TRBD1. The CDR3 is 14 residues long. V trimming: 4 bases; J trimming: 0 bases; junction bases outside the gene matches: 4. CDR1 is SGHNT and CDR2 is YYREEE in the germline V gene (reference sequence). The full variable domain, with the rest looked up from reference TRBV5-4 and TRBJ2-7, is ETGVTQSPTHLIKTRGQQVTLRCSSQSGHNTVSWYQQALGQGPQFIFQYYREEENGRGNFPPRFSGLQFPNYSSELNVNALELDDSALYLCASSTGQTSYEQYFGPGTRLTVT.

In DNA form, the CDR3 reads TGTGCCAGTACACTGACCCGGGGACACCAAGAGACCCAGTACTTC. It yields the protein CASTLTRGHQETQYF. The chain recombines TRBV19 with TRBJ2-5; D tentatively reads TRBD1 or TRBD2 (5 bases each). V lost 7 bases, J lost 0 bases, and 15 bases lay in between. Germline V gene sequence: CDR1 LNHDA, CDR2 SQIVND (reference sequence). There are 15 residues in the CDR3.

The chain has TRBV4-1 and TRBJ1-2; possible D gene TRBD1, 5 bases. V lost 0 bases, J lost 1 base, and 18 bases lay in between. Germline V gene data show CDR1 as MGHRA and CDR2 as YSYEKL. This CDR3 is 18 amino acids long. The CDR3 region has the DNA TGCGCCAGCAGCCAAGATTTTATCGGGGGGACCGGTAACTATGGCTACACCTTC. Amino acids: CASSQDFIGGTGNYGYTF.

The chain is built from TRBV7-9 and TRBJ1-1; 7 bases line up with TRBD1. This CDR3 contains 15 residues. V was pared by 0 bases and J by 2 bases, with 3 bases of the junction left unmatched. Germline V lookup: CDR1 SEHNR, CDR2 FQNEAQ (reference sequence). The CDR3 nucleotides are TGTGCCAGCAGCTTAGCAGGGGGCGTAAACACTGAAGCTTTCTTT. Protein: CASSLAGGVNTEAFF.

The chain carries TRBV6-5 and TRBJ2-7; 12 bases match TRBD1. J gave up 6 bases and V 5 bases, and 5 bases lay outside the gene matches. Germline V CDR1 and CDR2: MNHEY, SVGAGI. The CDR3 loop spans 14 amino acids. CDR3 sequence reads: CASSPGTGGSEQYF. CDR3 DNA sequence: TGTGCCAGCAGTCCCGGGACAGGGGGCTCCGAGCAGTACTTC.

The J gene is TRBJ1-6, the V gene TRBV4-1; D is undetermined. Per the germline V gene, CDR1 is MGHRA and CDR2 is YSYEKL. This CDR3 has 18 amino acids. The V end was cut by 0 bases, the J end by 3 bases, with 15 bases between. The CDR3 DNA reads TGCGCCAGCAGCCAAGACCCCCGGGCCTCGGGCTATAATTCACCCCTCCACTTT. This encodes CASSQDPRASGYNSPLHF.

This clone has just one count. One end of the junction does not line up with germline, which may come from a read error. The V gene is TRBV6-5, the J gene TRBJ1-2; D gene unclear. CDR1 and CDR2 from the germline V gene are MNHEY and SVGAGI. This CDR3 has 13 amino acids. The DNA for the CDR3 is TGTGCCAGCAGTTACTCAAGATCGTATGGCTACTCCTTC. It yields the protein CASSYSRSYGYSF.

V is TRBV4-2 and J is TRBJ1-5; D ambiguous. This CDR3 has 14 residues. Trimming pared 4 bases from V and 4 bases from J, leaving 11 bases between. CDR1 LGHNA and CDR2 YNFKEQ come from the germline V gene. The CDR3 loop reads CASSLLGRNQPQHF. The CDR3 DNA is TGTGCCAGCAGCCTCCTCGGGCGTAATCAGCCCCAGCATTTT.

The chain uses TRBV7-2 and TRBJ2-7; 7 positions agree with TRBD1. J lost 0 bases, V lost 1 base, and 6 bases had no gene match. Per the germline V gene, CDR1 is SGHTA and CDR2 is FQGNSA. The CDR3 covers 16 residues. This chain's CDR3 is CASSLGVTGRSYEQYF. For the CDR3, the DNA is TGTGCCAGCAGCTTAGGTGTGACAGGGCGCTCCTACGAGCAGTACTTC.

The rearrangement uses TRBV6-5 and TRBJ1-1, with D unresolved. Trimming pared 2 bases from V and 1 base from J, leaving 5 bases between. This CDR3 has 13 amino acids. Germline loops: CDR1 MNHEY, CDR2 SVGAGI. In DNA, the CDR3 is TGTGCCAGCAGTTACCTCCAGAACACTGAAGCTTTCTTT. Translated, it gives CASSYLQNTEAFF.

This sequence joins TRBV30 and TRBJ2-1; tentative D call: TRBD2 (6 bases). Looked up from germline, CDR1 is GTSNPN and CDR2 is SVGIG (reference sequence). The CDR3 covers 14 residues. The V gene lost 2 bases and the J gene lost 9 bases, with 17 bases spanning the gap. Written as DNA, the CDR3 is TGTGCCTGGAGTCCGGGGGACCCGGAGGCTGAGCAGTTCTTC. As protein: CAWSPGDPEAEQFF.

In its sample, this clone was seen once. CDR3 DNA sequence: TGTGCCAGCAGAGTAGCGGGAGACGATGAGCAGTTCTTC. Protein sequence: CASRVAGDDEQFF. V usage is TRBV28 and J usage is TRBJ2-1; 9 nucleotides match TRBD2. Trimming cost V 6 bases and J 8 bases; bases outside gene matches: 5. This CDR3 comprises 13 residues. The germline gives CDR1 MDHEN, CDR2 SYDVKM.

The chain links TRBV4-1 to TRBJ1-1; 11 bases are shared with TRBD1. The V segment lost 5 bases and the J segment 4 bases; nucleotides outside the gene matches: 6. Germline CDR1 MGHRA, CDR2 YSYEKL. The CDR3 has 15 amino acids. CDR3 sequence (DNA): TGCGCCAGCAGCTACGCCGGGACAGGGGGCACTGAAGCTTTCTTT. Translated: CASSYAGTGGTEAFF.

V gene TRBV30 combines with J gene TRBJ2-7, with 7 bases fitting TRBD2. The length of the CDR3 is 14 residues. The V and J ends lost 5 bases and 6 bases, in that order; junction bases with no gene match: 13. CDR1 GTSNPN and CDR2 SVGIG come from the germline V gene (reference sequence). The CDR3 is CAWSRGGQEGEQYF. CDR3 bases: TGTGCCTGGTCTAGGGGAGGGCAGGAAGGCGAGCAGTACTTC.